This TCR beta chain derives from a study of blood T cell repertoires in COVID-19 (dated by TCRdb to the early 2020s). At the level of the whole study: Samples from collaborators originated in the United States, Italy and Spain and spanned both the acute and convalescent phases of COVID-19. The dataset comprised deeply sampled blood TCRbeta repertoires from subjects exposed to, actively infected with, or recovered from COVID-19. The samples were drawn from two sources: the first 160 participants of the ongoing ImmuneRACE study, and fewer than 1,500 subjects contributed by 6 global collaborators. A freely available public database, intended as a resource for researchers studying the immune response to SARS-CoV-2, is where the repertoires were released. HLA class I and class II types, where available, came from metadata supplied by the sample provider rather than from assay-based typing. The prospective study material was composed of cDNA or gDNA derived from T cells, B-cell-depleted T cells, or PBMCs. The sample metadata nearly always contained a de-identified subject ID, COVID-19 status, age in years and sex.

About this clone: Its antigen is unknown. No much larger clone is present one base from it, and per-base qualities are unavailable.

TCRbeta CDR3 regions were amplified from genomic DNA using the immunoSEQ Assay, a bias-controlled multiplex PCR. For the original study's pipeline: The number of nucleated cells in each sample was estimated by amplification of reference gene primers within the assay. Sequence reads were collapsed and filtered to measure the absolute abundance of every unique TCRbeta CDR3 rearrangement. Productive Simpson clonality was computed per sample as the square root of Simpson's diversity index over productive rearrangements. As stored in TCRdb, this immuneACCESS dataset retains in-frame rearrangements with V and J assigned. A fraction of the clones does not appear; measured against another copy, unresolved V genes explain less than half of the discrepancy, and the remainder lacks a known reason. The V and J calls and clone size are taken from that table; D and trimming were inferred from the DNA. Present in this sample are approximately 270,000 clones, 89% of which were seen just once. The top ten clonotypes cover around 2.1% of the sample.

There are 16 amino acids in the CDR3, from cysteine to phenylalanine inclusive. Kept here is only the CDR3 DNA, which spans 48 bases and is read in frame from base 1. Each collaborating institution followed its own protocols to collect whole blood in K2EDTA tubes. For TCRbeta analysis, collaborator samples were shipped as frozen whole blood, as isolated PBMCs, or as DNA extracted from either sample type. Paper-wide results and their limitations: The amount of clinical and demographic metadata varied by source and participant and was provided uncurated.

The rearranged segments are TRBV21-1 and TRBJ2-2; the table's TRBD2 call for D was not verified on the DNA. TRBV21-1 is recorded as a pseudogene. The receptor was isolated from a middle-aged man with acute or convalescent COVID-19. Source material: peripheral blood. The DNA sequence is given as TGTGCCAGCAGCCAGCTAGGAGTAGCGAACACCGGGGAGCTGTTTTTT. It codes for CASSQLGVANTGELFF.